This TCR beta chain originates from a study of T cell responses to AZD1222 COVID-19 vaccine. Study context: Second-dose groups at about 4 or about 12 weeks were pooled. Study results and limitations: Donors were mostly white British, more females; clonal diversity possibly underestimated. Reportedly, nearly half the spike-specific TCRs target unmutated variant regions.

To note about this clone: As yet, its antigen is unknown.

Generated by immunoSEQ multiplex PCR, the TCRdb table keeps only in-frame clones and is missing some. The data show roughly 190,000 clones, approximately 91% seen once. Germline CDR1 and CDR2: LNHNV and YYDKDF (reference sequence). With 0 bases removed from V and 1 base from J, the gap between germline ends came to 10 bases. The CDR3 has 15 residues. Here the sequenced sample was peripheral blood, taken on day 0 of AZD1222 vaccination. This receptor was identified in an adult in good health. The chain recombines TRBV15 with TRBJ2-7; D remains ambiguous. The CDR3, as DNA: TGTGCCACCAGCAGAGAACGGTTAGGGTCCTACGAGCAGTACTTC. Residues: CATSRERLGSYEQYF.